The sequence of this T cell receptor beta chain was determined in a study of blood T cell repertoires in COVID-19. Study background: Whether acute or convalescent, the COVID-19 samples came from the United States, Italy and Spain. In each case, the material was cDNA or gDNA derived from T cells, B-cell-depleted T cells, or PBMCs.

Under the authors' procedure: Using reference gene primer amplification, nucleated cell counts were estimated. Sequenced by immunoSEQ multiplex PCR; TCRdb stores in-frame clones only, minus some. Clonal size and the V and J genes are those of that table, whereas D and trimming came from the DNA. This sample has around 100,000 clones; nearly 90% occur once, and the top ten carry 5.5% to 6.5%. The ends were cut back, 3 bases at V and 3 bases at J, with 12 bases in the middle. The CDR3 sequence is 14 residues long. Germline V gene sequence: CDR1 DFQATT, CDR2 SNEGSKA (reference sequence). The chain carries TRBV20-1 and TRBJ2-1, with D possibly matching TRBD1 (6 bases). The origin of this receptor is a woman aged 55-70 years with acute or convalescent COVID-19. The sequenced sample was peripheral blood. CDR3 region: CSASITGLYNEQFF. CDR3 DNA sequence: TGCAGTGCTAGTATCACAGGGCTCTACAATGAGCAGTTCTTC.